Listed below are T cell receptor beta chains from one sample, sequenced in a study of T cell repertoires in cytomegalovirus infection. One entry per CDR3 protein, called by TCRdb with MiXCR from the reads. This sample yields 70,000 to 85,000 distinct CDR3 sequences, of which 35% to 45% are seen a single time; 93% belongs to the top ten. These TCRs' antigens remain unknown. The sample was CD8+ T cells from cultured PBMCs, taken from culture after CMV antigen stimulation. All receptors come from a human donor in good health (CMV status not recorded). Some clones in this sample may be carry-over from other donors' samples. Each CDR3 is given without its conserved first and last residue. The order of the fields is D gene, V gene, J gene, CDR3 protein. D genes are given only for firm matches.

.	TRBV7-6	TRBJ1-4	ASSLASLGLTNEKLF
.	TRBV11-2	TRBJ2-7	ASSFLRNEQY
.	TRBV6-2/TRBV6-3	TRBJ2-4	ASSYSIERNIQY
.	TRBV7-6	TRBJ2-1	ASSSTAGNNEQF
.	TRBV6-2/TRBV6-3	TRBJ1-1	ASSFYTEAF
TRBD1	TRBV5-5	TRBJ2-7	ASSPGTVTEQY
TRBD2	TRBV7-6	TRBJ2-5	ASSFASGGIGETQY
.	TRBV7-6	TRBJ2-2	ASSLPSFGDGELF
TRBD2	TRBV4-1	TRBJ2-1	ASSYALPAGDNEQF
TRBD2	TRBV4-3	TRBJ2-1	ASSPGRGLAGVHNEQF
TRBD1	TRBV15	TRBJ1-5	ATSRDRGPNQPQH
TRBD2	TRBV7-2	TRBJ2-1	ASSFGLAGIEQF
.	TRBV6-5	TRBJ1-5	ASGGSNQPQH
.	TRBV4-3	TRBJ2-1	ASSQDQGLNNEQF
.	TRBV6-6	TRBJ2-2	ASSYSSNTGELF
.	TRBV4-1	TRBJ2-1	ASSHPSNEQF
.	TRBV4-3	TRBJ1-6	ASSQDPNSPLH
TRBD1	TRBV7-6	TRBJ1-1	ASSLTADPQGVGTEAF
.	TRBV6-1	TRBJ2-7	ASAEGAAYSYEQY
TRBD1	TRBV5-1	TRBJ2-4	ASSLRTGEAKNIQY
TRBD1	TRBV7-6	TRBJ2-2	ASSSPRDRGTGELF
TRBD2	TRBV29-1	TRBJ2-1	SVETSGGFSSYNEQF
TRBD1	TRBV11-2	TRBJ1-4	ASSLDRQGVETEKLF
.	TRBV7-2	TRBJ2-2	ASSNDRTGELF
.	TRBV12-3/TRBV12-4	TRBJ2-3	ASMRWGTTDTQY
TRBD2	TRBV7-9	TRBJ2-1	ASSWGLAVEQF
TRBD1	TRBV7-6	TRBJ2-1	ASSPQGSSYNEQF
.	TRBV7-9	TRBJ2-5	ASSLAGLGAPQETQY
.	TRBV7-6	TRBJ1-1	ASSLAPEANTEAF
TRBD2	TRBV20-1	TRBJ2-1	SAMSGASSYNEQF
.	TRBV10-3	TRBJ2-2	ATSGTENTGELF
.	TRBV27	TRBJ1-1	ASRTAGPRTEAF
.	TRBV19	TRBJ2-3	ASSIRQHTDTQY
.	TRBV6-2/TRBV6-3	TRBJ1-1	ASSYIGGHRTEAF
TRBD1	TRBV15	TRBJ1-1	ATSTGQGNTEAF
.	TRBV6-2/TRBV6-3	TRBJ1-2	ASSYQGRNYGYT
TRBD2	TRBV27	TRBJ2-7	ASSLRGGPTYEQY
TRBD2	TRBV4-3	TRBJ2-1	ASSQDWPSGGPEQF
.	TRBV19	TRBJ1-5	ASSIGYSNQPQH
.	TRBV12-3/TRBV12-4	TRBJ2-7	ASSLARGTYEQY
.	TRBV6-1	TRBJ2-6	ASTRAKDNSGANVLT
TRBD2	TRBV6-6	TRBJ2-1	ASSPSGGAYNEQF
.	TRBV12-3/TRBV12-4	TRBJ2-7	ASSLGLASYEQY
.	TRBV10-3	TRBJ1-2	AITGQPDGNYGYT
.	TRBV9	TRBJ2-2	ASGTDNTGELF
.	TRBV19	TRBJ1-5	ASNHLSNQPQH
.	TRBV12-3/TRBV12-4	TRBJ1-1	ASSSWDSSQGTEAF
TRBD1	TRBV7-9	TRBJ1-2	ASSLSTGTGGLNYGYT
TRBD1	TRBV7-4	TRBJ1-1	ASSYRGPNTEAF
TRBD1	TRBV5-1	TRBJ2-5	ASSLGRDRTETQY
.	TRBV7-9	TRBJ1-1	ASSLTGATEAF
.	TRBV19	TRBJ1-1	ASSIDWTSVGRTEAF
.	TRBV28	TRBJ1-2	ASSLWEGNLASYT
.	TRBV12-3/TRBV12-4	TRBJ1-5	ASSRQRNQPQH
.	TRBV27	TRBJ1-6	ASRTGTDYNSPLH